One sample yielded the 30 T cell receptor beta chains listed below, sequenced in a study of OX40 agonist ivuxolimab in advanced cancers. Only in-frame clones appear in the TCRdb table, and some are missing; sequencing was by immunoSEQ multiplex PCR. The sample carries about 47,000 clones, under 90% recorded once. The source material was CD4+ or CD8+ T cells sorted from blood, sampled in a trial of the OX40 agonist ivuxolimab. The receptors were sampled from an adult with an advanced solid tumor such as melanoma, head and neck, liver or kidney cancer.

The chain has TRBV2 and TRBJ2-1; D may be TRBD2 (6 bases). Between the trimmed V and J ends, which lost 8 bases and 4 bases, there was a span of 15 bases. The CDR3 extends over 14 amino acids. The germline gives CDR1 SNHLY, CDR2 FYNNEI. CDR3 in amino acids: CASHVEGVYNEQFF. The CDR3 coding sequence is TGTGCCAGCCACGTGGAGGGAGTATACAATGAGCAGTTCTTC.

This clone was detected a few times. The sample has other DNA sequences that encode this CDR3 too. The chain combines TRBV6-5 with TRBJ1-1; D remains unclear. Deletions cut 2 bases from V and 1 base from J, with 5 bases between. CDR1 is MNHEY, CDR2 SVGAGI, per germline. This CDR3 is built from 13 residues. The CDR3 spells CASSYGPNTEAFF. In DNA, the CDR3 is TGTGCCAGCAGTTACGGACCGAACACTGAAGCTTTCTTT.

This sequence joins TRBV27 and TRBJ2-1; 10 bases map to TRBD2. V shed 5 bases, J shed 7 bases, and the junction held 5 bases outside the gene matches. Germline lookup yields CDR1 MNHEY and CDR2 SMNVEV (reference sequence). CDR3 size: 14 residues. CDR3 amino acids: CASSEGLAVNEQFF. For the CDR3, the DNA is TGTGCCAGCAGTGAAGGACTAGCGGTTAATGAGCAGTTCTTC.

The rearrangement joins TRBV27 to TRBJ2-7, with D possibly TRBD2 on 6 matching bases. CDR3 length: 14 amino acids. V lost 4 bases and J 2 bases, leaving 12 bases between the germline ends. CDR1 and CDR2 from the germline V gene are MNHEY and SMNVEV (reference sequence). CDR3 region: CASSYGGETYEQYF. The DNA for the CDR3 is TGTGCCAGCAGTTACGGAGGGGAGACCTACGAGCAGTACTTC.

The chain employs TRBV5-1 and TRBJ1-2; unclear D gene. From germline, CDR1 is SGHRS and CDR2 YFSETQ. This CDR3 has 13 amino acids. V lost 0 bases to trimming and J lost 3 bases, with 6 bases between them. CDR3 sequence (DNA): TGCGCCAGCAGCTTGGACGGGCACTATGGCTACACCTTC. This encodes CASSLDGHYGYTF.

In DNA form, the CDR3 reads TGTGCCAGCAGCAAAGATAGGGGGGGTAGCGGGAGGCGTCAGTACTTC. This translates into CASSKDRGGSGRRQYF. This chain connects TRBV21-1 to TRBJ2-7; TRBD2 is the table's D call, not checked against the DNA. TRBV21-1 is assigned pseudogene status. This CDR3 has 16 residues.

CDR3 amino acids: CASKEDLSGNTIYF. The CDR3 DNA reads TGTGCCAGCAAGGAAGACCTCTCTGGAAACACCATATATTTT. This sequence joins TRBV6-5 and TRBJ1-3; D is unclear. Trimming took off 7 bases at V and 0 bases at J, with 10 bases between the two ends. This CDR3 comprises 14 residues. The V gene's germline CDR1 is MNHEY and CDR2 SVGAGI.

The CDR3 bases are TGTGCCAGCAGTAGGGACAGCCAAAACACTGAAGCTTTCTTT. This sequence encodes CASSRDSQNTEAFF. The chain carries TRBV2 and TRBJ1-1, with 7 bases identical to TRBD1. With 5 bases clipped from V and 2 bases from J, the junction kept 5 bases outside the gene matches. The CDR3 is made up of 14 amino acids. CDR1 is SNHLY and CDR2 is FYNNEI in the germline V gene.

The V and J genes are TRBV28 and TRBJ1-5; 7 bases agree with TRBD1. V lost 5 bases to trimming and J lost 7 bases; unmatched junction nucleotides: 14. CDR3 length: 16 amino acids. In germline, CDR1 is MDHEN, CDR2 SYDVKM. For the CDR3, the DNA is TGTGCCAGCAGTATATTAATGACAGGGTCAGGGCAGCCCCAGCATTTT. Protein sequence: CASSILMTGSGQPQHF.

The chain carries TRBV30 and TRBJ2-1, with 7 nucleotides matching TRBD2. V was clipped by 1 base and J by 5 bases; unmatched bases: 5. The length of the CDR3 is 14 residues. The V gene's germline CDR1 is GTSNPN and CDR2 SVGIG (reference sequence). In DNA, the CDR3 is TGTGCCTGGAGTGCCGGACTAGTAGACAATGAGCAGTTCTTC. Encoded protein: CAWSAGLVDNEQFF. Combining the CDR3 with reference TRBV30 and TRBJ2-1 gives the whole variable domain SQTIHQWPATLVQPVGSPLSLECTVEGTSNPNLYWYRQAAGRGLQLLFYSVGIGQISSEVPQNLSASRPQDRQFILSSKKLLLSDSGFYLCAWSAGLVDNEQFFGPGTRLTVL.

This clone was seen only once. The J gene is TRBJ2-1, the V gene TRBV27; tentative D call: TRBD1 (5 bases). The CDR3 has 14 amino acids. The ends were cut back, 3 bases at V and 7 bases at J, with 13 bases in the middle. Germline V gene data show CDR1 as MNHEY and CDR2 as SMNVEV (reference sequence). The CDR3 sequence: CASSFFQGKNEQFF. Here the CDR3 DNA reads TGTGCCAGCAGTTTCTTCCAGGGTAAGAATGAGCAGTTCTTC.

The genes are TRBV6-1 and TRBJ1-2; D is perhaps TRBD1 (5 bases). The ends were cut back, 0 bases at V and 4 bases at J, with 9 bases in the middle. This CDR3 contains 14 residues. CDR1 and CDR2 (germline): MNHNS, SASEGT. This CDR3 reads CASSEAHGGYGYTF. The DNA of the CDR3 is TGTGCCAGCAGTGAAGCGCATGGGGGCTATGGCTACACCTTC.

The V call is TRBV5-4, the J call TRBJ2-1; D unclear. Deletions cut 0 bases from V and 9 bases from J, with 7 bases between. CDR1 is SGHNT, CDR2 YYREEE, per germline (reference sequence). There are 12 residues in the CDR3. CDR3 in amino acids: CASSLAAAEQFF. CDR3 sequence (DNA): TGTGCCAGCAGCTTGGCTGCGGCTGAGCAGTTCTTC.

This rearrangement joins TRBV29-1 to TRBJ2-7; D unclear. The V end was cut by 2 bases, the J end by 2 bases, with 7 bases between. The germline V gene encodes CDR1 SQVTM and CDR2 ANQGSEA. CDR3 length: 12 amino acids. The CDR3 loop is CSVEKGPYEQYF. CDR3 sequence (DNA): TGCAGCGTTGAAAAGGGCCCCTACGAGCAGTACTTC.

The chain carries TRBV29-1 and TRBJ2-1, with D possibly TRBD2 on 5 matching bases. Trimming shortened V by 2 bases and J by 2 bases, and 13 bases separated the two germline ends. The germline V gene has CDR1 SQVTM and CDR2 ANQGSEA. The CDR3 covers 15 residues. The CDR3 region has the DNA TGCAGCGTTGAATTGACGGGAACCCCCTACAATGAGCAGTTCTTC. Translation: CSVELTGTPYNEQFF.

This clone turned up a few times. The CDR3 is CASSDYPLAGETQYF. CDR3 bases: TGCGCCAGCAGCGACTACCCTTTAGCGGGAGAGACCCAGTACTTC. The chain uses TRBV4-3 and TRBJ2-5, with 7 bases that match TRBD2. The germline V gene has CDR1 LGHNA and CDR2 YSLEER. Trimming at V came to 5 bases and at J to 4 bases, leaving 10 bases not matched to a gene. There are 15 residues in the CDR3.

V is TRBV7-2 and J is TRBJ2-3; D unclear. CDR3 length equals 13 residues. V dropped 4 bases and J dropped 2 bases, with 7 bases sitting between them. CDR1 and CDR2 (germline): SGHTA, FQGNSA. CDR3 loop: CASSSYATDTQYF. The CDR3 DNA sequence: TGTGCCAGCAGCTCGTACGCCACAGATACGCAGTATTTT. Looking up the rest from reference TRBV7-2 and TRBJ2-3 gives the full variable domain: GAGVSQSPSNKVTEKGKDVELRCDPISGHTALYWYRQSLGQGLEFLIYFQGNSAPDKSGLPSDRFSAERTGGSVSTLTIQRTQQEDSAVYLCASSSYATDTQYFGPGTRLTVL.

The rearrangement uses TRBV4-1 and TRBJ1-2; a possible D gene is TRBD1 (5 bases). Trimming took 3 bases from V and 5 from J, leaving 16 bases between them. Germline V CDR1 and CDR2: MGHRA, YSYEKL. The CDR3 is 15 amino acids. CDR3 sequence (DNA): TGCGCCAGCAGCCACGACAGTTTAGTTCTGTATGGCTACACCTTC. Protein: CASSHDSLVLYGYTF.

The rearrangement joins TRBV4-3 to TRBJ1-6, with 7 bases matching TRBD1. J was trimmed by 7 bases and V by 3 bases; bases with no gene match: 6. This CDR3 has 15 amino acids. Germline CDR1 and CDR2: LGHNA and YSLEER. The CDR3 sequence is CASSQYRGSNSPLHF. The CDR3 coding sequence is TGCGCCAGCAGCCAGTACAGGGGAAGCAATTCACCCCTCCACTTT.

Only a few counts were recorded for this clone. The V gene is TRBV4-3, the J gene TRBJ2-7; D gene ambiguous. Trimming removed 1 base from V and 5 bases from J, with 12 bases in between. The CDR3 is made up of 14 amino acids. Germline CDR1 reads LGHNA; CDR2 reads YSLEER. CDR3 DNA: TGCGCCAGCAGCCAAGCGACCGAAGCTCACGAGCAGTACTTC. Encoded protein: CASSQATEAHEQYF.

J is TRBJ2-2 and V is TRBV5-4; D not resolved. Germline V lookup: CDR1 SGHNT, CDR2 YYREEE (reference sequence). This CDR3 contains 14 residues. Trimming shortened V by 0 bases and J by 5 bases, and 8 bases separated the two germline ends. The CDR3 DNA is TGTGCCAGCAGCTTGGCCTTTGAGACCGGGGAGCTGTTTTTT. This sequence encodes CASSLAFETGELFF.

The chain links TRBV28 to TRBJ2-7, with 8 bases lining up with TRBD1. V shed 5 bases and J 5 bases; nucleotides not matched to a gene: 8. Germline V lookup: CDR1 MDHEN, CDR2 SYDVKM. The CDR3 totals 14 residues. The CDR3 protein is CASSQGAQIHEQYF. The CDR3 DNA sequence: TGTGCCAGCAGTCAGGGGGCGCAGATTCACGAGCAGTACTTC.

CDR3 region: CASSVGEFKNYGYTF. The CDR3 DNA reads as TGTGCCAGCAGCGTAGGAGAATTTAAAAACTATGGCTACACCTTC. This chain connects TRBV11-2 to TRBJ1-2; D is ambiguous. The V and J ends lost 5 bases and 2 bases respectively, with 15 bases between them. Germline lookup yields CDR1 SGHAT and CDR2 FQNNGV. The CDR3 runs 15 residues.

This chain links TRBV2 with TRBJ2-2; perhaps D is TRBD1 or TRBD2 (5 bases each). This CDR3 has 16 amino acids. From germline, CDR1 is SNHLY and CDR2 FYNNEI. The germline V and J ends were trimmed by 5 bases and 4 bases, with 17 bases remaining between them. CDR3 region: CASSSNPGTSTGELFF. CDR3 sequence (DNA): TGTGCCAGCAGTTCCAACCCCGGGACGTCCACCGGGGAGCTGTTTTTT.

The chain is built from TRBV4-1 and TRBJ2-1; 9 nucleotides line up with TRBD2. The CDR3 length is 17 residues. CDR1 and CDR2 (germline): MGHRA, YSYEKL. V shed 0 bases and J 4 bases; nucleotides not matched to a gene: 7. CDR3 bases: TGCGCCAGCAGCCAAGATGATAGCGGGGGAACTTACAATGAGCAGTTCTTC. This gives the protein CASSQDDSGGTYNEQFF.

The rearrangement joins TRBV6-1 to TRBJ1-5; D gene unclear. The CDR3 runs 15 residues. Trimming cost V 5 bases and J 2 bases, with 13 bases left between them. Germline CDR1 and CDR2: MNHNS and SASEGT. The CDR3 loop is CASSLRTDGNQPQHF. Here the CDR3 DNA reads TGTGCCAGCAGTCTCCGAACAGATGGCAATCAGCCCCAGCATTTT.

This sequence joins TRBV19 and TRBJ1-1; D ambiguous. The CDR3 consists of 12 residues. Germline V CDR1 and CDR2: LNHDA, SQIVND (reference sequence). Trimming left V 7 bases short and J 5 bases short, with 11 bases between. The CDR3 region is CASNGFGTEAFF. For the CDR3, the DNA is TGTGCCAGTAATGGGTTTGGTACTGAAGCTTTCTTT.

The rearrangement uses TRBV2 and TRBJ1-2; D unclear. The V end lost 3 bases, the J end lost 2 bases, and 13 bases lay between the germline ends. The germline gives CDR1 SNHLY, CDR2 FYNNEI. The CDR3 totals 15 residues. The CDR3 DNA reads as TGTGCCAGCAGTGAGGAGTTGGGCAGCAACTATGGCTACACCTTC. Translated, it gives CASSEELGSNYGYTF. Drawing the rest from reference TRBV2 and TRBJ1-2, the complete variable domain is EPEVTQTPSHQVTQMGQEVILRCVPISNHLYFYWYRQILGQKVEFLVSFYNNEISEKSEIFDDQFSVERPDGSNFTLKIRSTKLEDSAMYFCASSEELGSNYGYTFGSGTRLTVV.

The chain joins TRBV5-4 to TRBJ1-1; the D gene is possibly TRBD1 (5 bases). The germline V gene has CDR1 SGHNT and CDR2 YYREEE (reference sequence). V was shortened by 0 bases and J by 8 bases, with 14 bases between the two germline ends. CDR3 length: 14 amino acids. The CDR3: CASSLDGDPLEAFF. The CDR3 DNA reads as TGTGCCAGCAGCTTGGATGGGGACCCTCTGGAAGCTTTCTTT.

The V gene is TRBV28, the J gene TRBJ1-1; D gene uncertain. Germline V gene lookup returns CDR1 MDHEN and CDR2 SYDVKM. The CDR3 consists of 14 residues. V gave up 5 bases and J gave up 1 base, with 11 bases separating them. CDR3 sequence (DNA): TGTGCCAGCAGTATAGCCTGGGGGAACACTGAAGCTTTCTTT. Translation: CASSIAWGNTEAFF.